The sequence of this T cell receptor (beta chain) was determined in a study of PD-1 blockade in classical Hodgkin lymphoma. Study-wide findings and caveats: Diversity similar to that of newly diagnosed patients was seen at baseline in complete responders.

Relapses following autologous stem cell transplantation were seen in all patients, with brentuximab vedotin exposure varying. The V gene lost 2 bases and the J gene lost 3 bases, with 8 bases spanning the gap. This CDR3 is built from 13 residues. Germline assignment: CDR1 MNHNS and CDR2 SASEGT. This clone was seen a single time. As yet, its antigen is unknown. TCRdb keeps only in-frame clones here, not all; method: immunoSEQ multiplex PCR. Here the sample spans more than 55,000 clones, 85% to 90% being singletons. The sequence was collected from a human donor with classical Hodgkin lymphoma. The chain carries TRBV6-1 and TRBJ2-7; D unresolved. The specimen comprised peripheral blood mononuclear cells (PBMCs), sampled before the second cycle of nivolumab. CDR3 nucleotides: TGTGCCAGCAGTGAAACCATAGACTACGAGCAGTACTTC. It encodes CASSETIDYEQYF.